This T cell receptor beta chain stems from a study of T cells after yellow fever vaccination. Notes on the study in general: Abundant clonotypes from the bulk population could contaminate FACS-sorted repertoires. The CD4 and CD8 compartments had a small share of their clonotypes in common. Subsequent to the booster, the majority of primary-vaccination clones reappeared (less than 97% CD4, more than 70% CD8).

This clonotype was detected ten times or more. What it binds is unknown. TCRdb re-analysed the 5' RACE reads in MiXCR, keeping a single row per CDR3 protein. The sample records about 320,000 distinct CDR3 sequences, 3.5% to 4.5% being singletons. The CDR3 covers 16 residues. Germline V CDR1 and CDR2: SGHRS, YFSETQ. V lost 3 bases to trimming and J lost 2 bases; unmatched junction nucleotides: 9. The rearrangement joins TRBV5-1 to TRBJ2-3, with TRBD1 identical over 7 bases. The source of this sequence is a man between 18 and 35 years old who received the YFV17D yellow fever vaccine. The material was PBMCs, obtained 15 days after the yellow fever booster vaccination. The CDR3 DNA follows: TGCGCCAGCAGCTCGGGACAGCGCCAACTCACAGATACGCAGTATTTT. Encoded protein: CASSSGQRQLTDTQYF.